These T cell receptor beta chains were read from a single sample in a study of blood T cells in healthy people across ages. TCRdb reanalysed the 5' RACE reads using MiXCR and keeps one entry per CDR3 protein. The sample carries some 710,000 distinct CDR3 sequences, 20% to 25% recorded once. Sequenced material: blood. These receptors were taken from a man between 65 and 85 years old in good health. Both conserved end residues are part of each CDR3. The order of the fields is D gene, J gene, V gene, CDR3 length, clone size, CDR3 DNA, CDR3 protein. A D gene is named only where the DNA matches it firmly. Clone size is stated in some rows and not others, as once, few, many or a class when expanded.

>NA|TRBJ2-3|TRBV5-1|14|NA
TGCGCCAGCAGCTTTCAACCGGCTGGAGATACGCAGTATTTT
CASSFQPAGDTQYF
>NA|TRBJ2-1|TRBV4-3|15|NA
TGCGCCAGCAGCCAGGGACTCCGGGGTACGAATGAGCAGTTCTTC
CASSQGLRGTNEQFF
>NA|TRBJ2-1|TRBV20-1|16|NA
TGCAGTGCTAGAGATCGGCCGACTCTGGGCAACAATGAGCAGTTCTTC
CSARDRPTLGNNEQFF
>TRBD2|TRBJ2-3|TRBV20-1|16|few
TGCAGTGCTAGAGTTCCTAGCGGGGCACTCACAGATACGCAGTATTTT
CSARVPSGALTDTQYF
>TRBD2|TRBJ2-4|TRBV12-3/TRBV12-4|18|few
TGTGCCAGCAGTTTAGAACTAGCGGGAGGTACCGCCAAAAACATTCAGTACTTC
CASSLELAGGTAKNIQYF
>NA|TRBJ2-7|TRBV7-9|17|NA
TGTGCCAGTACCGCCGGACGGAAAGTGGGGGGAACCTACGAGCAGTACTTC
CASTAGRKVGGTYEQYF
>NA|TRBJ2-4|TRBV6-1|16|once
TGTGCCAGCAGTGATTCCGGGTATAGCGCCAAAAACATTCAGTACTTC
CASSDSGYSAKNIQYF
>TRBD2|TRBJ2-3|TRBV18|14|NA
TGTGCCAGCTCACCGAGCGGGAGAGGCGATACGCAGTATTTT
CASSPSGRGDTQYF
>TRBD1|TRBJ2-3|TRBV7-8|12|many
TGTGCCAGCAGCCCCAGGACAGGCTCGCAGTATTTT
CASSPRTGSQYF
>NA|TRBJ2-4|TRBV28|16|NA
TGTGCCAGCAGTTCGCCCGGGACATCAGCCAAAAACATTCAGTACTTC
CASSSPGTSAKNIQYF
>NA|TRBJ2-1|TRBV7-9|15|few
TGTGCCAGCAGCTTCATCCGGAGGGCCGAGGGTGAGCAGTTCTTC
CASSFIRRAEGEQFF
>NA|TRBJ1-2|TRBV7-2|13|NA
TGTGCCAGCAGCTCGGGCCCATTGGATGGCTACACCTTC
CASSSGPLDGYTF
>TRBD1|TRBJ1-5|TRBV20-1|16|NA
TGCAGTGCAGTCCGGGGACAGGGTCTCCTCAATCAGCCCCAGCATTTT
CSAVRGQGLLNQPQHF
>TRBD2|TRBJ2-3|TRBV20-1|16|NA
TGCAGTGCTCTCAAAGGACTAGCCGATTACACAGATACGCAGTATTTT
CSALKGLADYTDTQYF
>TRBD2|TRBJ2-1|TRBV9|15|few
TGTGCCAGCAGCGTAGCGGGGGGGTGGGGTGGTGAGCAGTTCTTC
CASSVAGGWGGEQFF
>NA|TRBJ2-3|TRBV11-3|16|few
TGTGCCAGCAGCGTGGGACCGACTAGGAACACAGATACGCAGTATTTT
CASSVGPTRNTDTQYF
>NA|TRBJ1-4|TRBV3-1|16|few
TGTGCCAGCAGCATCGGGACTCCTATTAAGGGTGAAAAACTGTTTTTT
CASSIGTPIKGEKLFF
>NA|TRBJ2-7|TRBV7-2|14|NA
TGTGCCAGCAGCGGACAGTCGGAAACCTACGAGCAGTACTTC
CASSGQSETYEQYF
>NA|TRBJ1-2|TRBV19|16|NA
TGTGCCAGTAGACTCACCCCAGGGAATCCTAACTATGGCTACACCTTC
CASRLTPGNPNYGYTF
>NA|TRBJ1-3|TRBV7-6|16|NA
TGTGCCAGCAGCTTATTGGCAGGGTCAAATGGAAACACCATATATTTT
CASSLLAGSNGNTIYF
>TRBD2|TRBJ2-3|TRBV6-4|15|few
TGTGCCAGCAGCAGCGGGACTACCGGGGTCGATACGCAGTATTTT
CASSSGTTGVDTQYF
>TRBD1|TRBJ2-5|TRBV20-1|13|many
TGCAGTGCTGGGGACAGGGTGGCCGAGACCCAGTACTTC
CSAGDRVAETQYF
>TRBD1|TRBJ2-2|TRBV5-1|15|many
TGCGCCAGCAGCCAGGACAGGGGGGGCACCGGGGAGCTGTTTTTT
CASSQDRGGTGELFF
>NA|TRBJ1-2|TRBV20-1|15|NA
TGCAGTGCGAGGGAGGGCGCAAGTATTAACTATGGCTACACCTTC
CSAREGASINYGYTF
>TRBD1|TRBJ1-6|TRBV18|14|NA
TGTGCCAGCTCACCACAGGACAGGGGTTCACCCCTCCACTTT
CASSPQDRGSPLHF
>NA|TRBJ2-7|TRBV5-1|13|NA
TGCGCCAGCAGCCGGGAATATGGGTACGAGCAGTACTTC
CASSREYGYEQYF
>NA|TRBJ2-7|TRBV6-2/TRBV6-3|12|NA
TGTGCCAGCGGGGGGATTGCCTACGAGCAGTACTTC
CASGGIAYEQYF
>NA|TRBJ1-1|TRBV5-1|15|few
TGCGCCAGCAGCTCCCCGGGACCCATGAACACTGAAGCTTTCTTT
CASSSPGPMNTEAFF
>TRBD2|TRBJ2-3|TRBV7-8|15|NA
TGTGCCAGCTCGAATCGGGACTATGAGGTGGATACGCAGTATTTT
CASSNRDYEVDTQYF
>TRBD2|TRBJ2-1|TRBV15|16|NA
TGTGCCACCAGGCTAGCGGGGGGGCTATCCTACAATGAGCAGTTCTTC
CATRLAGGLSYNEQFF
>NA|TRBJ1-4|TRBV6-6|13|NA
TGTGCCAGCGGAGTGGGCCTGGCTGAAAAACTGTTTTTT
CASGVGLAEKLFF
>NA|TRBJ2-1|TRBV6-4|18|NA
TGTGCCAGCAGTGACAGAGATTTTATCGGGAGCTCCTACAATGAGCAGTTCTTC
CASSDRDFIGSSYNEQFF
>NA|TRBJ1-1|TRBV20-1|11|few
TGCAGTGCTGGGGGACATTATAGCGCTTTCTTT
CSAGGHYSAFF
>NA|TRBJ2-5|TRBV3-1|14|NA
TGTGCCAGCAGCCAAGATGTGGCGGCAGAGACCCAGTACTTC
CASSQDVAAETQYF
>NA|TRBJ2-4|TRBV12-3/TRBV12-4|13|once
TGTGCCAGCAACCCAAGTGTCAAAAACATTCAGTACTTC
CASNPSVKNIQYF
>NA|TRBJ1-5|TRBV12-3/TRBV12-4|13|NA
TGTGCCAGCAGTTCCCAGGGGATTCAGCCCCAGCATTTT
CASSSQGIQPQHF
>TRBD1|TRBJ2-7|TRBV5-1|17|medium-sized
TGCGCCAGCAGCTCAAAACCGGGACAGGACTTCTCCTACGAGCAGTACTTC
CASSSKPGQDFSYEQYF
>TRBD1|TRBJ2-3|TRBV28|14|once
TGCGCCAGCAGTTCGGGACAGGTCGGGGATACGCAGTATTTT
CASSSGQVGDTQYF
>NA|TRBJ2-7|TRBV11-2|14|many
TGTGCCAGCAGCTCCAGATCGGAACCCTACGAGCAGTACTTC
CASSSRSEPYEQYF
>NA|TRBJ1-1|TRBV29-1|13|NA
TGCAGCGTTCGGTTGGGAAGGGACACTGAAGCTTTCTTT
CSVRLGRDTEAFF
>TRBD2|TRBJ2-7|TRBV7-2|16|NA
TGTGCCAGCAGCTTAGGACTAGCCGGGTCCTCCTACGAGCAGTACTTC
CASSLGLAGSSYEQYF
>NA|TRBJ1-2|TRBV20-1|11|NA
TGCAGTGCTAGAAAGGGGTATGGCTACACCTTC
CSARKGYGYTF
>NA|TRBJ1-5|TRBV12-3/TRBV12-4|15|NA
TGTGCCAGCAGTGCCATAAGGACGGGCAATCAGCCCCAGCATTTT
CASSAIRTGNQPQHF
>NA|TRBJ2-4|TRBV6-6|14|NA
TGTGCCAGCAGTTATCGTCAGGCCGAAAACATTCAGTACTTC
CASSYRQAENIQYF
>NA|TRBJ1-2|TRBV20-1|15|many
TGCAGTGCTAGAGATCGCGGCAGGGGATCTTATGGCTACACCTTC
CSARDRGRGSYGYTF
>TRBD1|TRBJ1-5|TRBV20-1|14|NA
TGCAGTGCTAGTACCGGGACAGGGAATCAGCCCCAGCATTTT
CSASTGTGNQPQHF
>TRBD2|TRBJ2-1|TRBV6-5|16|few
TGTGCCAGCAGTTACTCGAGCGGGAGGTCCTACAATGAGCAGTTCTTC
CASSYSSGRSYNEQFF
>NA|TRBJ1-1|TRBV29-1|12|NA
TGCAGCGTTGGGGGGGCTGGCACTGAAGCTTTCTTT
CSVGGAGTEAFF
>TRBD1|TRBJ1-2|TRBV18|14|NA
TGTGCCAGCTCACCGGAGGGGACAGGGGTTGGCTACACCTTC
CASSPEGTGVGYTF
>NA|TRBJ2-7|TRBV12-3/TRBV12-4|16|many
TGTGCCAGCAGTTTAGCATATGGCGGGGTTTCCTACGAGCAGTACTTC
CASSLAYGGVSYEQYF
>NA|TRBJ1-1|TRBV5-1|13|many
TGCGCCAGCAGCTTTGCCCTAAACACTGAAGCTTTCTTT
CASSFALNTEAFF
>NA|TRBJ2-5|TRBV7-8|15|few
TGTGCCAGCAGCTTTCGGTCAGGGGCCCAAGAGACCCAGTACTTC
CASSFRSGAQETQYF
>TRBD2|TRBJ2-1|TRBV5-1|15|few
TGCGCCAGCAGCTTGGGCACTAGCGGTACAATCAAGCAGTCCTTC
CASSLGTSGTIKQSF
>TRBD1|TRBJ1-4|TRBV6-1|18|many
TGTGCCAGCAGTGCAAGCCCGGGACAGATGACAACTAATGAAAAACTGTTTTTT
CASSASPGQMTTNEKLFF
>NA|TRBJ1-1|TRBV20-1|14|once
TGCAGTGCCCCACCCCGGCCCTTGAACACTGAAGCTTTCTTT
CSAPPRPLNTEAFF
>TRBD1|TRBJ2-3|TRBV7-7|15|NA
TGTGCCAGCAGCTTGTCGGGACAGGTAGGAGATACGCAGTATTTT
CASSLSGQVGDTQYF
>NA|TRBJ1-1|TRBV7-8|15|many
TGTGCCAGCAGCTTAGCGCAGGGCGGGAACACTGAAGCTTTCTTT
CASSLAQGGNTEAFF
>NA|TRBJ1-2|TRBV7-9|13|NA
TGTGCCAGCGGGGCATTTTTTAACTATGGCTACACCTTC
CASGAFFNYGYTF